One T cell receptor beta chain is described in this entry. What this receptor recognizes is not known. The input lacks base qualities; no much larger clone sits a single base away. TCRbeta CDR3 regions were amplified from genomic DNA by means of the immunoSEQ Assay, a bias-controlled multiplex PCR. The authors' analysis ran thus. The number of nucleated cells in each sample was estimated by amplification of reference gene primers within the assay. Sequence reads were collapsed and filtered to measure the absolute abundance of every unique TCRbeta CDR3 rearrangement. For each sample, productive Simpson clonality was calculated by taking the square root of Simpson's diversity index across productive rearrangements. The table was pulled from immuneACCESS by TCRdb, which kept in-frame rearrangements only. Such tables lose some clones; where checked, under half of the loss comes from unresolved V genes, and the rest has no known cause. V, J and clone size are taken as reported in that table, and D and trimming were inferred from the DNA itself. For this sample the table gives around 71,000 clones, of which more than 65% were detected only once. The ten largest account for 25% to 30% of the sample.

The collaborating institutions used their own protocols to collect whole blood in K2EDTA tubes. For TCRbeta analysis, collaborators shipped samples in one of three forms: frozen whole blood, isolated PBMCs, or DNA extracted from either of those sample types. The sample belongs to a study of blood T cell repertoires in COVID-19 (TCRdb year 2020). Background for the entire study: The collaborator samples originated in the United States, Italy and Spain and spanned the acute and convalescent phases of COVID-19. Where available, HLA class I and class II types were obtained from metadata supplied by the sample provider rather than from assay-based typing. A de-identified subject ID, COVID-19 status, age in years and sex were almost always included in the sample metadata. The repertoires were made available in a free public database intended to serve as a resource for research on the immune response to SARS-CoV-2. The samples were drawn from the first 160 participants of the ongoing ImmuneRACE study and from 1,254 subjects provided by 6 global collaborators. The material from the prospective study consisted of cDNA or gDNA derived from T cells, B-cell-depleted T cells, or PBMCs. Deeply sampled blood TCRbeta repertoires from subjects exposed to, actively infected with, or recovered from COVID-19 were included in the dataset. General study outcomes and caveats: The amount of clinical and demographic metadata varied by source and participant and was provided uncurated.

The CDR3 contains 15 residues, cysteine and phenylalanine counted. Solely the CDR3 DNA is kept, with 45 bases framed from the first base. After removal of 4 bases from V and 4 bases from J, the junction retains 2 bases not matched to a gene. CDR1 MDHEN and CDR2 SYDVKM are derived from the germline V gene. The chain links TRBV28 with TRBJ2-2, and 11 junction bases match TRBD1. Specimen: peripheral blood. The origin of this receptor is an elderly woman with active or convalescent COVID-19. The nucleotide sequence reads as follows: TGTGCCAGCAGTTGGGACAGGGGGTCCACCGGGGAGCTGTTTTTT. Translation gives CASSWDRGSTGELFF.